This T cell receptor beta chain derives from a study of blood T cell repertoires in COVID-19. On the study more broadly: Some COVID-19 samples were acute and others convalescent; all came from the United States, Italy and Spain. The analysed material was cDNA or gDNA that came from T cells, B-cell-depleted T cells, or PBMCs.

Germline V lookup: CDR1 SEHNR, CDR2 FQNEAQ (reference sequence). This CDR3 region has 16 residues. The junction had 10 bases not matched to a gene; V was cut back by 5 bases and J by 1 base. In the source study's methods: For nucleated cells, counts were estimated from reference gene primer amplification. Profiling relied on immunoSEQ multiplex PCR, and the TCRdb table lists in-frame clones only, not all of them. Clonal size and the V and J genes are those of that table, whereas D and trimming came from the DNA. The sample lists about 180,000 clones; about 80% were seen once. The sample consisted of peripheral blood. The V gene is TRBV7-9, the J gene TRBJ2-7; 8 bases line up with TRBD1. The TCR originated in a woman in her sixties or seventies with acute or convalescent COVID-19. CDR3 sequence: CASSVSTGVNSYEQYF. The CDR3 DNA is TGTGCCAGCAGCGTCTCGACAGGGGTTAATTCCTACGAGCAGTACTTC.